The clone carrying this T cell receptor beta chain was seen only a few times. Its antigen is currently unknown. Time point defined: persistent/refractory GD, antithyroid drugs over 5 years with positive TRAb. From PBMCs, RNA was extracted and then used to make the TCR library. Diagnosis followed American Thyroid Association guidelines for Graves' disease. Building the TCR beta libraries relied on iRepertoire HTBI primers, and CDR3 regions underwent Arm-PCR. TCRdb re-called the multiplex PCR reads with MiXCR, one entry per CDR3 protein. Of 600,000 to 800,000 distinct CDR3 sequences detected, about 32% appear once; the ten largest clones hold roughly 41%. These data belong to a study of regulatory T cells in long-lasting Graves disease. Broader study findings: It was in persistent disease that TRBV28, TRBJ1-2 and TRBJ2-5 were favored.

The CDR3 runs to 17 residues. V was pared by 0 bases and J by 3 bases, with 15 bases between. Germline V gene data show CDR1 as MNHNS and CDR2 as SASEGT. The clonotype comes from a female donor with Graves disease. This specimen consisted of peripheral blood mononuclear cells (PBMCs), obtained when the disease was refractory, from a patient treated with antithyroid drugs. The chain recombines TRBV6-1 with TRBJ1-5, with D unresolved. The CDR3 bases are TGTGCCAGCAGTGAAGCGCTCCGTCTCAACGCCAATCAGCCCCAGCATTTT. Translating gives CASSEALRLNANQPQHF.